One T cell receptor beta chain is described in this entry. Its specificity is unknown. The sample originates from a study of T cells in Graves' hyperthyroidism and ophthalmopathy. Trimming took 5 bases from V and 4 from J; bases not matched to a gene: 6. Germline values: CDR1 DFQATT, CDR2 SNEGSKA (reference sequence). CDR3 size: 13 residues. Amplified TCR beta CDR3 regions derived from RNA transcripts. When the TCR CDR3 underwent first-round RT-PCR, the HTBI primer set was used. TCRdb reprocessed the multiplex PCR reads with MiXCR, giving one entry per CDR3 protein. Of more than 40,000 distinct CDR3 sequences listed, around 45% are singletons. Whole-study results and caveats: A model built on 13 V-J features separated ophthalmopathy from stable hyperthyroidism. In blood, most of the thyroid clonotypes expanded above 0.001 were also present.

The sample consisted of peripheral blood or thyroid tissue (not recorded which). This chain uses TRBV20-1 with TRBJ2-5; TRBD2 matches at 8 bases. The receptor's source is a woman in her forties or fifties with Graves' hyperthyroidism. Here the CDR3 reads CSARSGSRETQYF. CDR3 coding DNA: TGCAGTGCTCGGAGCGGGAGCCGAGAGACCCAGTACTTC.